The 30 T cell receptor beta chains given below trace back to one sample, sequenced in a study of blood T cell repertoires in COVID-19. Libraries were prepared by immunoSEQ multiplex PCR; TCRdb keeps only in-frame clonotypes and omits some of them. The sample lists about 160,000 clones, approximately 81% occurring once. Material for sequencing was peripheral blood. These receptor sequences come from a human donor with acute or convalescent COVID-19. The donor label of this sample is uncertain.

The chain combines TRBV19 with TRBJ1-5; maybe TRBD1 (5 bases). Trimming removed 8 bases from V and 0 bases from J, with 14 bases in between. Germline V gives CDR1 LNHDA, CDR2 SQIVND (reference sequence). The CDR3 sequence is 15 residues long. The CDR3 nucleotides read TGTGCCAGTCTCCAGACAGCTTATAGCAATCAGCCCCAGCATTTT. Residues: CASLQTAYSNQPQHF.

J is TRBJ1-1 and V is TRBV12-3 or TRBV12-4, with D unresolved. CDR3 size: 13 residues. V was clipped by 1 base and J by 5 bases, with 8 bases between them. DNA for the CDR3: TGTGCCAGCAGTTTAGAACCGCGAACTGAAGCTTTCTTT. Its protein is CASSLEPRTEAFF.

The chain has TRBV10-3 and TRBJ1-4, with 7 bases that match TRBD1. V shed 0 bases, J shed 6 bases, and the junction held 7 bases outside the gene matches. Germline loops: CDR1 ENHRY, CDR2 SYGVKD. The CDR3 is 16 residues long. CDR3 region: CAISESAGGTDEKLFF. The CDR3 nucleotides read TGTGCCATCAGTGAGTCTGCAGGGGGGACGGATGAAAAACTGTTTTTT.

Only one count was recorded for this clone. This rearrangement joins TRBV3-1 (or the pseudogene TRBV3-2) to TRBJ1-3; D uncertain. The V end was cut by 8 bases, the J end by 0 bases, with 11 bases between. The germline V gene has CDR1 LGHDT and CDR2 YNNKEL (reference sequence). This CDR3 contains 14 residues. The CDR3 reads CASAVEGSGNTIYF. In nucleotides, the CDR3 is TGTGCCAGCGCCGTCGAGGGCTCTGGAAACACCATATATTTT.

The V call is TRBV11-2, the J call TRBJ2-7; 7 bases line up with TRBD2. The CDR3 length is 13 residues. V was pared by 1 base and J by 5 bases, with 2 bases of the junction left unmatched. Germline-derived CDR1 and CDR2 are SGHAT and FQNNGV. The DNA for the CDR3 is TGTGCCAGCAGCTTAGCTGGGAGGGACGAGCAGTACTTC. Its protein product is CASSLAGRDEQYF.

The V gene is TRBV11-2, the J gene TRBJ2-7; D is unresolved. The CDR3 consists of 12 residues. V was pared by 0 bases and J by 8 bases, with 8 bases between. Germline V gives CDR1 SGHAT, CDR2 FQNNGV. The DNA of the CDR3 is TGTGCCAGCAGCTTAGAATCCACAAAGCAGTACTTC. Its translation: CASSLESTKQYF.

The rearrangement joins TRBV10-2 to TRBJ1-6; 9 bases map to TRBD1. There are 15 residues in the CDR3. Trimming at V came to 2 bases and at J to 9 bases, leaving 5 bases not matched to a gene. CDR1 is WSHSY and CDR2 is SAAADI in the germline V gene. CDR3 region: CASSENGQGISPLHF. In DNA form, the CDR3 reads TGCGCCAGCAGTGAGAACGGACAGGGGATTTCACCCCTCCACTTT.

This clone was detected once. The rearrangement links TRBV7-9 to TRBJ2-1; unclear D gene. V was clipped by 6 bases and J by 7 bases, with 10 bases between them. The length of the CDR3 is 12 residues. Per the germline V gene, CDR1 is SEHNR and CDR2 is FQNEAQ (reference sequence). CDR3 in DNA: TGTGCCAGCAGTTATATCCTGAATGAGCAGTTCTTC. Translating it yields CASSYILNEQFF.

The chain recombines TRBV19 with TRBJ2-2; the D gene is possibly TRBD1 (5 bases). Germline V gene sequence: CDR1 LNHDA, CDR2 SQIVND (reference sequence). This CDR3 spans 18 amino acids. V lost 3 bases and J lost 1, with 18 bases in between. This CDR3 is CASSMLIGQAKNTGELFF. CDR3 sequence (DNA): TGTGCCAGTAGTATGTTGATCGGACAAGCTAAGAACACCGGGGAGCTGTTTTTT.

CDR3 sequence (DNA): TGTGCCAGCAGCGGGCCTACCTATTGGACAGGGGATTCACCCCTCCACTTT. Amino acids: CASSGPTYWTGDSPLHF. The chain combines TRBV9 with TRBJ1-6, with TRBD1 identical over 9 bases. CDR3 length: 17 amino acids. The V segment lost 3 bases and the J segment 8 bases; nucleotides outside the gene matches: 12. Germline CDR1 and CDR2: SGDLS and YYNGEE.

The V and J genes are TRBV12-3 or TRBV12-4 and TRBJ2-3; D ambiguous. Trimming removed 9 bases at V and 4 bases at J, with 8 bases between. This CDR3 is built from 11 residues. CDR3 bases: TGTGCCAGATTATTTTCAGATACGCAGTATTTT. This translates into CARLFSDTQYF.

This chain connects TRBV7-6 to TRBJ2-2; 9 bases agree with TRBD2. Germline V gives CDR1 SGHVS, CDR2 FNYEAQ. CDR3 length: 16 residues. The V and J ends lost 5 bases and 7 bases, in that order; junction bases with no gene match: 11. CDR3 in amino acids: CASSLPAGGRGGELFF. DNA of the CDR3: TGTGCCAGCAGCCTCCCAGCGGGGGGCCGGGGCGGGGAGCTGTTTTTT.

This chain connects TRBV6-6 to TRBJ1-6, with a weak D call TRBD1 (5 bases). Germline values: CDR1 MNHNY, CDR2 SVGAGI (reference sequence). Trimming took off 5 bases at V and 10 bases at J, with 15 bases between the two ends. The CDR3 extends over 14 amino acids. The CDR3 sequence is CASSPQGNDSPLHF. In nucleotides, the CDR3 is TGTGCCAGCAGTCCCCAGGGAAATGACTCACCCCTCCACTTT.

The CDR3 loop reads CASSLDDRGGREAFF. The CDR3 DNA reads as TGTGCCAGCAGCTTGGACGACAGGGGCGGACGTGAAGCTTTCTTT. The J gene is TRBJ1-1, the V gene TRBV5-5; TRBD1 aligns across 8 bases. After removal of 0 bases from V and 7 bases from J, the junction contained 8 bases not matched to a gene. Germline V gene lookup returns CDR1 SGHKS and CDR2 YYEKEE (reference sequence). The CDR3 is 15 amino acids.

The J gene is TRBJ1-6, the V gene TRBV25-1; 9 bases map to TRBD1. CDR1 is MGHDK and CDR2 is SYGVNS in the germline V gene. Trimming at V came to 7 bases and at J to 9 bases, leaving 4 bases not matched to a gene. There are 13 residues in the CDR3. CDR3 in amino acids: CASMRGQGSPLHF. CDR3 DNA sequence: TGTGCCAGCATGCGGGGACAGGGTTCACCCCTCCACTTT.

CDR3 loop: CASSPPQGNQPQHF. CDR3 bases: TGTGCCAGTAGTCCACCACAGGGGAACCAGCCCCAGCATTTT. The V call is TRBV19, the J call TRBJ1-5, with TRBD1 matching over 7 bases. Germline CDR1 reads LNHDA; CDR2 reads SQIVND (reference sequence). This CDR3 is 14 amino acids long. The V gene end was trimmed by 5 bases and the J gene end by 7 bases; junction bases not matched to a gene: 8.

The chain joins TRBV3-1 (or the pseudogene TRBV3-2) to TRBJ2-7; 9 nucleotides align to TRBD2. CDR3 length: 16 amino acids. J was trimmed by 4 bases and V by 1 base; bases with no gene match: 8. Germline lookup yields CDR1 LGHDT and CDR2 YNNKEL (reference sequence). As DNA, the CDR3 is TGTGCCAGCAGCCAAGCTCCACGGACTAGCGTTTACGAGCAGTACTTC. It encodes CASSQAPRTSVYEQYF.

This clone has a handful of counts. This chain connects TRBV27 to TRBJ1-2; D remains unclear. The CDR3 contains 13 residues. V dropped 8 bases and J dropped 1 base, with 11 bases sitting between them. Germline CDR1 is MNHEY and CDR2 is SMNVEV (reference sequence). The CDR3 loop is CASSGGVNYGYTF. CDR3 DNA sequence: TGTGCCAGCTCGGGCGGGGTTAACTATGGCTACACCTTC.

The chain links TRBV7-2 to TRBJ1-2, with D possibly being TRBD1 (5 bases). Trimming removed 5 bases at V and 2 bases at J, with 18 bases between. The CDR3 loop spans 16 amino acids. CDR1 and CDR2 (germline): SGHTA, FQGNSA. CDR3 amino acids: CASSPSRQSSNYGYTF. The CDR3 DNA reads as TGTGCCAGCAGCCCAAGCCGACAGTCCTCAAACTATGGCTACACCTTC.

The rearrangement joins TRBV7-3 to TRBJ2-5; TRBD2 is a possible D gene (6 bases). The CDR3 has 13 amino acids. V gave up 2 bases and J gave up 7 bases, with 11 bases separating them. CDR1 is SGHTA, CDR2 FQGTGA, per germline. The CDR3 DNA sequence: TGTGCCAGCAGCTTAGCGGGGACGAGGACCCAGTACTTC. It codes for CASSLAGTRTQYF.

The chain combines TRBV5-1 with TRBJ2-1, with a possible D match to TRBD2 (6 bases). CDR3 length equals 13 residues. Germline assignment: CDR1 SGHRS and CDR2 YFSETQ. Trimming shortened V by 4 bases and J by 5 bases, and 10 bases separated the two germline ends. CDR3 residues: CASSTRLDNEQFF. As DNA, the CDR3 is TGCGCCAGCAGCACGCGACTAGACAATGAGCAGTTCTTC.

This chain joins TRBV7-6 and TRBJ2-2; D gene ambiguous. The CDR3 has 15 amino acids. Germline CDR1 and CDR2: SGHVS and FNYEAQ. V lost 1 base and J lost 5, with 11 bases in between. Here the CDR3 DNA reads TGTGCCAGCAGCTTAGGCCCCCGACTGACCGGGGAGCTGTTTTTT. Protein: CASSLGPRLTGELFF.

V is TRBV7-6 and J is TRBJ1-3; 7 positions match TRBD1. V shed 1 base and J 3 bases; nucleotides not matched to a gene: 3. Per the germline V gene, CDR1 is SGHVS and CDR2 is FNYEAQ. This CDR3 is built from 15 residues. CDR3 in amino acids: CASSLEGGRGNTIYF. DNA of the CDR3: TGTGCCAGCAGCTTAGAAGGGGGCCGTGGAAACACCATATATTTT.

A few counts support this clone. V is TRBV5-1 and J is TRBJ2-1; D is uncertain. From germline, CDR1 is SGHRS and CDR2 YFSETQ. The V and J ends lost 0 bases and 2 bases respectively, with 3 bases between them. The length of the CDR3 is 13 residues. The DNA of the CDR3 is TGCGCCAGCAGCTTGGCTACCTACAATGAGCAGTTCTTC. Translation gives CASSLATYNEQFF.

The CDR3 DNA is TGTGCCAGTAAACCATCTCCGGGACTAGCGGGGGGCTCCTCCTACGAGCAGTACTTC. Translated, it gives CASKPSPGLAGGSSYEQYF. The chain combines TRBV19 with TRBJ2-7, with 15 bases matching TRBD2. With V trimmed by 7 bases and J by 0 bases, 13 bases remained unmatched. The CDR3 totals 19 residues. CDR1 and CDR2 from the germline V gene are LNHDA and SQIVND (reference sequence). Using reference TRBV19 and TRBJ2-7 for the parts outside the CDR3, the full variable domain is DGGITQSPKYLFRKEGQNVTLSCEQNLNHDAMYWYRQDPGQGLRLIYYSQIVNDFQKGDIAEGYSVSREKKESFPLTVTSAQKNPTAFYLCASKPSPGLAGGSSYEQYFGPGTRLTVT.

This clone was seen more than once but under ten times. J is TRBJ1-2 and V is TRBV7-3, with D perhaps matching TRBD1 (6 bases). The length of the CDR3 is 14 residues. Germline V lookup: CDR1 SGHTA, CDR2 FQGTGA. The V end lost 5 bases, the J end lost 8 bases, and 18 bases lay between the germline ends. This CDR3 reads CASSPVGGHVGYTF. In DNA form, the CDR3 reads TGTGCCAGCAGCCCCGTGGGGGGGCACGTGGGCTACACCTTC.

This chain connects TRBV15 to TRBJ1-2; D might be TRBD1 (5 bases). The CDR3 is made up of 15 amino acids. The V end lost 3 bases, the J end lost 3 bases, and 14 bases lay between the germline ends. CDR1 LNHNV and CDR2 YYDKDF come from the germline V gene (reference sequence). The CDR3, as DNA: TGTGCCACCAGCAGCCGATGGGGCGCGGACTATGGCTACACCTTC. It is translated as CATSSRWGADYGYTF.

The rearrangement joins TRBV6-4 to TRBJ2-1, with 14 bases matching TRBD2. The CDR3 consists of 19 residues. Germline V gives CDR1 MRHNA, CDR2 SNTAGT. The V gene end was trimmed by 5 bases and the J gene end by 1 base; junction bases not matched to a gene: 10. CDR3 sequence: CASSQTSGGAFGSYNEQFF. DNA of the CDR3: TGTGCCAGCAGTCAGACTAGCGGGGGGGCATTTGGGTCCTACAATGAGCAGTTCTTC.

V and J are TRBV7-2 and TRBJ1-2; D not resolved. This CDR3 has 16 amino acids. The V gene's germline CDR1 is SGHTA and CDR2 FQGNSA. Trimming left V 0 bases short and J 3 bases short, with 14 bases between. The CDR3 region has the DNA TGTGCCAGCAGCTTAGCAGGAGTTCTATCAGACTATGGCTACACCTTC. Its protein product is CASSLAGVLSDYGYTF.

V and J are TRBV5-4 and TRBJ2-2; no clear D. With 7 bases removed from V and 0 bases from J, the gap between germline ends came to 13 bases. Germline lookup yields CDR1 SGHNT and CDR2 YYREEE (reference sequence). The length of the CDR3 is 15 residues. CDR3 sequence (DNA): TGTGCCAGCCAAGAGCCCACTTCGAACACCGGGGAGCTGTTTTTT. This codes for CASQEPTSNTGELFF.